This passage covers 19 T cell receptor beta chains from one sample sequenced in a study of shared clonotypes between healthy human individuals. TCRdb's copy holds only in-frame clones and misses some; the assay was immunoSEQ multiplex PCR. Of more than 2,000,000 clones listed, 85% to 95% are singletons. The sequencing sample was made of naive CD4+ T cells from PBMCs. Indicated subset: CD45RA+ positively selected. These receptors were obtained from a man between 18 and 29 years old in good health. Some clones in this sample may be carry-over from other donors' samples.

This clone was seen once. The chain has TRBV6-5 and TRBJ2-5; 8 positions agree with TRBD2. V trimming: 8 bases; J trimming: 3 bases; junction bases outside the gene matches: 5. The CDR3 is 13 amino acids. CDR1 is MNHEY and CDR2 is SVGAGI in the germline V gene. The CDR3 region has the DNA TGTGCCAGCGGGAAACTAGCGGAAGAGACCCAGTACTTC. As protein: CASGKLAEETQYF.

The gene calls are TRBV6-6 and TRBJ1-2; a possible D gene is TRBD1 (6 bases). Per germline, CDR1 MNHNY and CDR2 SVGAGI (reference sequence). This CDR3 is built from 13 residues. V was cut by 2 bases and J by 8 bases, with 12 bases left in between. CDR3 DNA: TGTGCCAGCAGTTACGGGGACATTTCCGGCTACACCTTC. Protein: CASSYGDISGYTF.

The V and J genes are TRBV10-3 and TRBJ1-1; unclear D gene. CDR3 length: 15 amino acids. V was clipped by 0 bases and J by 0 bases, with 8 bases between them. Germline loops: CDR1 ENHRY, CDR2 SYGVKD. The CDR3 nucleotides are TGTGCCATCAGTGAGTCAGTGGCACTGAACACTGAAGCTTTCTTT. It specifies CAISESVALNTEAFF.

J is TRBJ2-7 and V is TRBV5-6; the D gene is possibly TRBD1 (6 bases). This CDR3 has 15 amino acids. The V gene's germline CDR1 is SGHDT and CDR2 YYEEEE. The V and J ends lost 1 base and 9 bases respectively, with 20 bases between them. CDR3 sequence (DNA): TGTGCCAGCAGCTTGAGTTTAAACAGGGCAACCTCGCAGTACTTC. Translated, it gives CASSLSLNRATSQYF.

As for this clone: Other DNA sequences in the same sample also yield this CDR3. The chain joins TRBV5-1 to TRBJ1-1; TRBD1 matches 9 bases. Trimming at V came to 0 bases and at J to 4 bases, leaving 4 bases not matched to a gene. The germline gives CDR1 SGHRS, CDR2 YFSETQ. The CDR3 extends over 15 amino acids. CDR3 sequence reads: CASSLGTGVSTEAFF. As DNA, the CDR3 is TGCGCCAGCAGCTTGGGGACAGGGGTATCCACTGAAGCTTTCTTT.

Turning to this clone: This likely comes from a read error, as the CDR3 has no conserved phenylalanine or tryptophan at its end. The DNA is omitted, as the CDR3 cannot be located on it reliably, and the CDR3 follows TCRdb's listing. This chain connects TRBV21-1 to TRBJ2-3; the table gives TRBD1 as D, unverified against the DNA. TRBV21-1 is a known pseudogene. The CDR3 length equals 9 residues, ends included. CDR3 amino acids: CASSKGQGN.

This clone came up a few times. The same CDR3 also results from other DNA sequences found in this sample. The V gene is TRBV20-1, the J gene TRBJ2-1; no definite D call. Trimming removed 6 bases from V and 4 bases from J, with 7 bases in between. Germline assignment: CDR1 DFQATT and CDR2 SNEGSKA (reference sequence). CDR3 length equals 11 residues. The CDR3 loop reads CSAKPYNEQFF. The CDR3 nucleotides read TGCAGTGCAAAACCTTACAATGAGCAGTTCTTC.

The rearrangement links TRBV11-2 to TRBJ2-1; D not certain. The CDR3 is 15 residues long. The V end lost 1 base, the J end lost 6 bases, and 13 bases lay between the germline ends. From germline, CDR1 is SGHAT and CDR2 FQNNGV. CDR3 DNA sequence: TGTGCCAGCAGCTTAGCCCGTCTTTGGGGCAATGAGCAGTTCTTC. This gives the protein CASSLARLWGNEQFF.

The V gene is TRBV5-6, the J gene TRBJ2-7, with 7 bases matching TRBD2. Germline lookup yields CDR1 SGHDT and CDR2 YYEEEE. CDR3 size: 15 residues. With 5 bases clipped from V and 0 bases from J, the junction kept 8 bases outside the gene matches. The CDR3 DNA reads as TGTGCCAGCAGGGAGCGGGGAGGAAGCTCCTACGAGCAGTACTTC. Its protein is CASRERGGSSYEQYF. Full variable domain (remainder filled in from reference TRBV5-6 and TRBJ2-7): DAGVTQSPTHLIKTRGQQVTLRCSPKSGHDTVSWYQQALGQGPQFIFQYYEEEERQRGNFPDRFSGHQFPNYSSELNVNALLLGDSALYLCASRERGGSSYEQYFGPGTRLTVT.

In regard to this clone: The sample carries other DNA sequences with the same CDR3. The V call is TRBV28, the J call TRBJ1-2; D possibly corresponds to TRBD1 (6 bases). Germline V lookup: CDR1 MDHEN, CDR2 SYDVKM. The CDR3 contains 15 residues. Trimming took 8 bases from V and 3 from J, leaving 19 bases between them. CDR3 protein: CASLARGVLDYGYTF. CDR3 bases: TGTGCCAGCTTGGCCAGGGGTGTCCTGGACTATGGCTACACCTTC.

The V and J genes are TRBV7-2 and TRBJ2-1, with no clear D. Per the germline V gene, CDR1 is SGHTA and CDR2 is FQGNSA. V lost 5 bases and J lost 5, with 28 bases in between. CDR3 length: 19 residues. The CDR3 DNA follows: TGTGCCAGCAGCCCGACTGGGTTGTTAGCCCCCGGTGTTGACAATGAGCAGTTCTTC. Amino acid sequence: CASSPTGLLAPGVDNEQFF.

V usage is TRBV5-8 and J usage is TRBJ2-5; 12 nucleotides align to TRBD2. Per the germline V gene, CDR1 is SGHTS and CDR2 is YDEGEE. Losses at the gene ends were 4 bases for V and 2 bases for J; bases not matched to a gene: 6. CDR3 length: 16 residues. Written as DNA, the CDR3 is TGTGCCAGCAGCGTCGGACTAGCGGGACCTCAAGAGACCCAGTACTTC. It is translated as CASSVGLAGPQETQYF.

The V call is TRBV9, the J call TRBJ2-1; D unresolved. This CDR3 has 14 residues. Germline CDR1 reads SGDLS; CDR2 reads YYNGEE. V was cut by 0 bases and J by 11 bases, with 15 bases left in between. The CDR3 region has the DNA TGTGCCAGCAGCGTAGGCAATAGGGAAGATCAGCAGTTCTTC. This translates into CASSVGNREDQQFF.

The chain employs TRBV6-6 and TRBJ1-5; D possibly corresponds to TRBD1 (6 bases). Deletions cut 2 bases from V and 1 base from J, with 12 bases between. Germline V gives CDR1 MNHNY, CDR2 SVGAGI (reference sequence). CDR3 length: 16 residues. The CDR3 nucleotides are TGTGCCAGCAGTTACCTAAGGGGGAGCAGCAATCAGCCCCAGCATTTT. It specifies CASSYLRGSSNQPQHF.

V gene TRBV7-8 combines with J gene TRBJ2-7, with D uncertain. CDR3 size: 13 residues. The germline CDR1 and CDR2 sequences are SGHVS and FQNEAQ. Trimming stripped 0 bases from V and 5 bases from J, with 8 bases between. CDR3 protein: CASSLAFNHEQYF. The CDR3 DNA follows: TGTGCCAGCAGCTTAGCTTTCAACCACGAGCAGTACTTC.

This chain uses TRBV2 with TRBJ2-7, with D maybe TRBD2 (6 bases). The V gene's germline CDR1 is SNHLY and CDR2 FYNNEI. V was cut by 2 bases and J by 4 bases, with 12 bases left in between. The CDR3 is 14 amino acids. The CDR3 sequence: CASSERGTQYEQYF. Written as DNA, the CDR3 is TGTGCCAGCAGTGAACGGGGGACTCAGTACGAGCAGTACTTC.

As DNA, the CDR3 is TGCAGCGTCTCGACGGTTAATGAAGCTTTCTTT. Its translation is CSVSTVNEAFF. The chain joins TRBV29-1 to TRBJ1-1; D gene ambiguous. Germline loops: CDR1 SQVTM, CDR2 ANQGSEA. This CDR3 region has 11 residues. V lost 6 bases and J lost 7, with 12 bases in between.

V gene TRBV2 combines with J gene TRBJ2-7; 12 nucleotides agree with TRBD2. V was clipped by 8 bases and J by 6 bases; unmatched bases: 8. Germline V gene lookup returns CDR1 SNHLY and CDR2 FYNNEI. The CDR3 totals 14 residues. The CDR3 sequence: CASHPTSGSLEQYF. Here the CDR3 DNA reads TGTGCCAGCCACCCGACTAGCGGGAGTCTCGAGCAGTACTTC. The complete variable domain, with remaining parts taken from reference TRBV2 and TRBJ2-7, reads EPEVTQTPSHQVTQMGQEVILRCVPISNHLYFYWYRQILGQKVEFLVSFYNNEISEKSEIFDDQFSVERPDGSNFTLKIRSTKLEDSAMYFCASHPTSGSLEQYFGPGTRLTVT.

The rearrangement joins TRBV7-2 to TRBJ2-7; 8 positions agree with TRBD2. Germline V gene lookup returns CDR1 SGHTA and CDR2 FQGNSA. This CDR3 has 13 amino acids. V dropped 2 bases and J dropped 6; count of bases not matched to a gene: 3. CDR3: CASSLPRGGEQYF. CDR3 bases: TGTGCCAGCAGCTTACCCCGGGGGGGCGAGCAGTACTTC. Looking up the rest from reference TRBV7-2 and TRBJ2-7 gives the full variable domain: GAGVSQSPSNKVTEKGKDVELRCDPISGHTALYWYRQSLGQGLEFLIYFQGNSAPDKSGLPSDRFSAERTGGSVSTLTIQRTQQEDSAVYLCASSLPRGGEQYFGPGTRLTVT.